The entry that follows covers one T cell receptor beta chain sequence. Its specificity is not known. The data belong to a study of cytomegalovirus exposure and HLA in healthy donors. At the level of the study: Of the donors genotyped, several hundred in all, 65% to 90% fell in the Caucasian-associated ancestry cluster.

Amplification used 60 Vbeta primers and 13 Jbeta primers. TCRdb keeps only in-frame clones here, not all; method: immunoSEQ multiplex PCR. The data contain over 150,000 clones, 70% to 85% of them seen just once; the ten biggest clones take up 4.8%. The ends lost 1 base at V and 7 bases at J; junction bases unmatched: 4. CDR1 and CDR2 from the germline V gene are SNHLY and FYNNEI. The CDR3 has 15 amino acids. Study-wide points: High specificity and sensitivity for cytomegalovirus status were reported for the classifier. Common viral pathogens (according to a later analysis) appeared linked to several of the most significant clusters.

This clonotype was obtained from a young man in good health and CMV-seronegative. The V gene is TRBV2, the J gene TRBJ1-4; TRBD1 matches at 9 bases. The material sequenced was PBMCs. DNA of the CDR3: TGTGCCAGCAGTGAAGACAGGGGGCTGAGTGAAAAACTGTTTTTT. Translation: CASSEDRGLSEKLFF.